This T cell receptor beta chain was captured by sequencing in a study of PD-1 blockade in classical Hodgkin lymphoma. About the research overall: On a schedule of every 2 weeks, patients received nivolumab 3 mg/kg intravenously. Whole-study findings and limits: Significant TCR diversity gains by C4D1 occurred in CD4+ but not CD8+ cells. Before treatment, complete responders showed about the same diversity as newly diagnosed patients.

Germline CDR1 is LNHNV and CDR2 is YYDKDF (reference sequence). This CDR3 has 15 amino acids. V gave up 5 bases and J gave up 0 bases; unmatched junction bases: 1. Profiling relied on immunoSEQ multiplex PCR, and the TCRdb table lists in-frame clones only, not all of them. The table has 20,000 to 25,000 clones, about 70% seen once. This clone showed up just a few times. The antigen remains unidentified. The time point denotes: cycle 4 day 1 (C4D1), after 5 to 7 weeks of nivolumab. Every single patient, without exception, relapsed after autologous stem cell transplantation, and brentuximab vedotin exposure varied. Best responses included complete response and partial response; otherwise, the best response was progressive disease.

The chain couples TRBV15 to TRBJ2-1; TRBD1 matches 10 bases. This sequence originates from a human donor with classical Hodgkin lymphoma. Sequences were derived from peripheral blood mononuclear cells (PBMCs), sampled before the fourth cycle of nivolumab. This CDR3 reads CATSRDRGSYNEQFF. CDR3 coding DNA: TGTGCCACCAGCCGGGACAGGGGCTCCTACAATGAGCAGTTCTTC.